One sample yielded the 20 T cell receptor beta chains listed below, sequenced in a study of T cell repertoires in cytomegalovirus infection. A single record per CDR3 protein comes from TCRdb applying MiXCR to the reads. The table lists hundreds of thousands of distinct CDR3 sequences, around 30% of them singletons, with over 11% in the top ten. No antigen is known for these receptors. Source: cultured CD8+ T cells from PBMCs, taken from culture after CMV antigen stimulation. These receptors were collected from a human donor in good health (CMV status not recorded). Some clones in this sample may be carry-over from other donors' samples.

This clonotype was seen many times. This chain joins TRBV7-8 and TRBJ1-3; possibly TRBD1 for D (5 bases). Germline V gene data show CDR1 as SGHVS and CDR2 as FQNEAQ. This CDR3 has 17 residues. Deletions cut 0 bases from V and 4 bases from J, with 16 bases between. The CDR3 nucleotides are TGTGCCAGCAGCTTAGCTCTAGGAGGGACGAAGGGAAACACCATATATTTT. Encoded protein: CASSLALGGTKGNTIYF. Variable domain in full (rest from reference TRBV7-8 and TRBJ1-3): GAGVSQSPRYKVAKRGQDVALRCDPISGHVSLFWYQQALGQGPEFLTYFQNEAQLDKSGLPSDRFFAERPEGSVSTLKIQRTQQEDSAVYLCASSLALGGTKGNTIYFGEGSWLTVV.

V and J are TRBV10-3 and TRBJ1-1; 8 nucleotides agree with TRBD1. The germline V gene has CDR1 ENHRY and CDR2 SYGVKD. Trimming took 6 bases from V and 1 from J; bases not matched to a gene: 4. The CDR3 has 14 amino acids. The CDR3 nucleotides are TGTGCCATCAGCGACAGGGGAAGGAACACTGAAGCTTTCTTT. Its translation: CAISDRGRNTEAFF.

The V gene is TRBV6-5, the J gene TRBJ2-3; D is possibly TRBD2 (5 bases). Germline lookup yields CDR1 MNHEY and CDR2 SVGAGI. Trimming removed 7 bases from V and 2 bases from J, with 10 bases in between. The CDR3 covers 13 residues. The chain's CDR3 is CASKQDFTDTQYF. As DNA, the CDR3 is TGTGCCAGCAAGCAGGACTTCACAGATACGCAGTATTTT.

The V gene is TRBV6-6, the J gene TRBJ2-7; D might be TRBD2 (5 bases). Germline V gene lookup returns CDR1 MNHNY and CDR2 SVGAGI (reference sequence). Trimming stripped 3 bases from V and 2 bases from J, with 8 bases between. The CDR3 runs to 13 residues. CDR3 coding DNA: TGTGCCAGCAGTTATCCCGGGACCTACGAGCAGTACGTC. Its translation is CASSYPGTYEQYV.

This clonotype has only a few counts. The chain couples TRBV2 to TRBJ2-6; D is undetermined. The V and J ends lost 6 bases and 1 base respectively, with 10 bases between them. The germline gives CDR1 SNHLY, CDR2 FYNNEI. This CDR3 has 15 amino acids. The chain's CDR3 is CASRDGRSGANVLTF. In nucleotides, the CDR3 is TGTGCCAGCAGGGACGGACGTTCTGGGGCCAACGTCCTGACTTTC.

This clonotype came up a few times. The genes are TRBV7-9 and TRBJ1-2, with TRBD1 matching over 8 bases. The CDR3 runs to 14 residues. The V and J ends lost 5 bases and 7 bases, in that order; junction bases with no gene match: 9. CDR1 is SEHNR and CDR2 is FQNEAQ in the germline V gene (reference sequence). CDR3 sequence: CASSDRTGLGGYTF. The CDR3 nucleotides are TGTGCCAGCAGCGACCGGACAGGGCTCGGTGGCTACACCTTC.

The J gene is TRBJ2-1, the V gene TRBV4-2, with a tentative D call TRBD2 (6 bases). This CDR3 contains 16 residues. The V end was cut by 3 bases, the J end by 4 bases, with 16 bases between. Per the germline V gene, CDR1 is LGHNA and CDR2 is YNFKEQ. CDR3 residues: CASSHPKDRGYNEQFF. In DNA form, the CDR3 reads TGTGCCAGCAGCCACCCCAAGGACCGGGGGTACAATGAGCAGTTCTTC.

This chain links TRBV28 with TRBJ2-7, with D perhaps matching TRBD2 (5 bases). Between the trimmed V and J ends, which lost 2 bases and 3 bases, there was a span of 11 bases. CDR3 length: 14 amino acids. Germline lookup yields CDR1 MDHEN and CDR2 SYDVKM. CDR3: CASSLRGLIYEQYV. CDR3 DNA: TGTGCCAGCAGTTTACGCGGACTGATCTACGAGCAGTACGTC.

J is TRBJ1-1 and V is TRBV4-1, with D possibly being TRBD1 (5 bases). Trimming left V 1 base short and J 6 bases short, with 15 bases between. Germline CDR1 MGHRA, CDR2 YSYEKL. The CDR3 totals 15 residues. This CDR3 is CASSQGGGEVAEAFF. In DNA form, the CDR3 reads TGCGCCAGCAGCCAAGGCGGAGGGGAAGTCGCTGAAGCTTTCTTT.

This clonotype was seen at least ten times. The CDR3 coding sequence is TGTGCCAGCAGCGACTTGAGAGGAGCGGGGGCCGGAGATACGCAGTATTTT. It is translated as CASSDLRGAGAGDTQYF. The chain couples TRBV7-9 to TRBJ2-3; the match to TRBD2 covers 8 bases. Germline trimming cut 5 bases from V and 5 bases from J; bases unmatched to any gene: 15. There are 17 residues in the CDR3. Germline V gives CDR1 SEHNR, CDR2 FQNEAQ (reference sequence).

The chain links TRBV20-1 to TRBJ2-2; D is possibly TRBD1 (5 bases). Germline CDR1 DFQATT, CDR2 SNEGSKA (reference sequence). The CDR3 totals 14 residues. The germline V and J ends were trimmed by 5 bases and 4 bases, with 14 bases remaining between them. In nucleotides, the CDR3 is TGCAGTGCTCCCAGGGTTAGGAGCACCGGGGAGCTGTTTTTT. This sequence encodes CSAPRVRSTGELFF.

This clonotype came up many times. This sequence joins TRBV7-8 and TRBJ1-1, with D possibly TRBD1 on 6 matching bases. This CDR3 has 13 residues. The germline V and J ends were trimmed by 5 bases and 4 bases, with 11 bases remaining between them. From germline, CDR1 is SGHVS and CDR2 FQNEAQ. The DNA of the CDR3 is TGTGCCAGCAGCCAGGCAGGGGTCACTGAAGCTTTCTTT. It codes for CASSQAGVTEAFF.

The sample holds many counts of this clonotype. The chain links TRBV6-5 to TRBJ2-5; 8 bases are shared with TRBD1. This CDR3 has 15 amino acids. After removal of 0 bases from V and 2 bases from J, the junction contained 2 bases not matched to a gene. Germline CDR1 is MNHEY and CDR2 is SVGAGI. CDR3 loop: CASSYSTGVQETQYF. The CDR3 DNA is TGTGCCAGCAGTTACTCGACAGGGGTACAAGAGACCCAGTACTTC.

Concerning this clonotype itself: Since no conserved phenylalanine or tryptophan closes the CDR3, a read error is the likely cause. It is unclear where the CDR3 begins or ends on the DNA, so no DNA is shown, and the CDR3 is as TCRdb lists it. CDR3 residues: CASSIGNGPLFV. The rearrangement joins TRBV19 to TRBJ1-4; the D call in the table, TRBD1, was not verified against the DNA. Inclusive of both ends, the CDR3 amounts to 12 amino acids. Germline V gives CDR1 LNHDA, CDR2 SQIVND (reference sequence).

This clonotype was seen only a few times. The rearrangement uses TRBV11-2 and TRBJ1-2, with D maybe TRBD1 (6 bases). From germline, CDR1 is SGHAT and CDR2 FQNNGV. Trimming stripped 7 bases from V and 1 base from J, with 19 bases between. The CDR3 runs 16 residues. The CDR3 coding sequence is TGTGCCAGCACCCGAGGGGGTGGGATCGGTAACTATGGCTACACCTTC. Protein: CASTRGGGIGNYGYTF.

This clonotype was picked up a small number of times. This rearrangement joins TRBV6-2 or TRBV6-3 to TRBJ2-1; D assignment may be TRBD1 or TRBD2 (5 bases each). V was cut by 3 bases and J by 2 bases, with 17 bases left in between. In germline, CDR1 is MNHEY, CDR2 SVGEGT. There are 17 residues in the CDR3. For the CDR3, the DNA is TGTGCCAGCAGTTATTCTGGAACGGGGCCCCCCTACAATGAGCAGTTCTTC. Translating it yields CASSYSGTGPPYNEQFF.

This clonotype was seen at least ten times. This chain joins TRBV5-4 and TRBJ1-6, with TRBD1 identical over 8 bases. J was trimmed by 8 bases and V by 0 bases; bases with no gene match: 7. The CDR3 runs 16 residues. CDR1 is SGHNT and CDR2 is YYREEE in the germline V gene (reference sequence). The DNA for the CDR3 is TGTGCCAGCAGCTTGGGATGGACAGGGAATCATTCACCCCTCCACTTT. Protein sequence: CASSLGWTGNHSPLHF.

V and J are TRBV4-1 and TRBJ2-1; perhaps D is TRBD1 or TRBD2 (6 bases each). Trimming left V 5 bases short and J 5 bases short, with 22 bases between. There are 17 residues in the CDR3. Germline CDR1 reads MGHRA; CDR2 reads YSYEKL. CDR3 bases: TGCGCCAGCAGCTACCTCATGGGGGGACAAGTAGACAATGAGCAGTTCTTC. As protein: CASSYLMGGQVDNEQFF.

The sample holds a few counts of this clonotype. The chain combines TRBV27 with TRBJ2-3; D might be TRBD2 (6 bases). V dropped 2 bases and J dropped 6 bases, with 12 bases sitting between them. This CDR3 has 14 amino acids. Germline CDR1 reads MNHEY; CDR2 reads SMNVEV (reference sequence). The CDR3 loop reads CASSLTLRGDTQYF. The DNA of the CDR3 is TGTGCCAGCAGTTTAACCCTTCGGGGGGATACGCAGTATTTT.

The chain links TRBV27 to TRBJ1-2; no clear D gene. Looked up from germline, CDR1 is MNHEY and CDR2 is SMNVEV (reference sequence). CDR3 size: 16 residues. V was pared by 1 base and J by 4 bases, with 16 bases between. CDR3 region: CASSLWPPDFLYGYTF. The CDR3 DNA reads as TGTGCCAGCAGTTTATGGCCCCCCGACTTCCTCTATGGCTACACCTTC.